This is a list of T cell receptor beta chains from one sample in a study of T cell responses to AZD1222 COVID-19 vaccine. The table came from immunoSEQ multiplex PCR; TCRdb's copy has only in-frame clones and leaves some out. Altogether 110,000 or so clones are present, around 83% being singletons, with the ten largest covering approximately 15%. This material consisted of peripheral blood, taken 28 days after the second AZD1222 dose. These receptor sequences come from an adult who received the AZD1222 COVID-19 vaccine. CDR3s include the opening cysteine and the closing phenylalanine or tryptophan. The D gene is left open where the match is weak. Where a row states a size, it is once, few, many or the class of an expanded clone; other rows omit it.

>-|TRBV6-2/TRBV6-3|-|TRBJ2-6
TGTGCCAGCAGTTCCCTGGTGGGGTCTGGGGCCAACGTCCTGACTTTC
CASSSLVGSGANVLTF
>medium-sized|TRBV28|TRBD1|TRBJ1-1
TGTGCCAGCAGGGACCCCAGGGGGGGCCAAGCTTTCTTT
CASRDPRGGQAFF
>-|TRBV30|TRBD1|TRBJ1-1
TGTGCCTGGAGGAAGTGGGACAGGGGGAGGACTGAAGCTTTCTTT
CAWRKWDRGRTEAFF
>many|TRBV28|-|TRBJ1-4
TGTGCCAGCAGTTTATCCACTGGACCCAATGAAAAACTGTTTTTT
CASSLSTGPNEKLFF
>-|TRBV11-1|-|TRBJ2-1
TGTGCCAGCAGCTTCAGGGGTTACAATGAGCAGTTCTTC
CASSFRGYNEQFF
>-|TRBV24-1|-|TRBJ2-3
TGTGCCACCAGTGATTTTAAGAGAGATACGCAGTATTTT
CATSDFKRDTQYF
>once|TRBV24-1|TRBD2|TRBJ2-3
TGTGCCACCAGTGATGAGCGGGGGGGCCCGGATACGCAGTATTTT
CATSDERGGPDTQYF
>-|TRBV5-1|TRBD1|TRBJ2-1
TGCGCCAGCCAAACAGGGGGCAACTACAATGAGCAGTTCTTC
CASQTGGNYNEQFF
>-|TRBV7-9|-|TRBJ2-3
TGTGCCAGCAGCTTAGCGGACCGAGATACGCAGTATTTT
CASSLADRDTQYF
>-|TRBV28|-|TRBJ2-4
TGTGCCAGCAGTTTCTACGTCCGGGAAATTCAGTACTTC
CASSFYVREIQYF
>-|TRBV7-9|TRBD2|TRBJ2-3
TGTGCCAGCAGCCCTACGGGGACTAGCGGGGGGCACTACACAGATACGCAGTATTTT
CASSPTGTSGGHYTDTQYF
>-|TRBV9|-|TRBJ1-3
TGTGCCAGCAGCGCCCGGGCTGAGGACACCATATATTTT
CASSARAEDTIYF
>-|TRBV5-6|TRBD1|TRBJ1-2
TGTGCCAGCAGCCCGGGACAGGGAGAGGGTAACTATGGCTACACCTTC
CASSPGQGEGNYGYTF
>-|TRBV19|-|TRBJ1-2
TGTGCCAGTAACTCGGGAATCTATGGCTACACCTTC
CASNSGIYGYTF
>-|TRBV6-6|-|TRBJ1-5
TGTGCCAGCAGATATGACAGTAATAGCAATCAGCCCCAGCATTTT
CASRYDSNSNQPQHF
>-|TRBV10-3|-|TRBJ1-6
TGTGCCATCAGTGAGTTTAAAGGGGGGACCAGCTCCTATAATTCACCCCTCCACTTT
CAISEFKGGTSSYNSPLHF
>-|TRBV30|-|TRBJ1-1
TGTGCCTGGAGTGTACGCAGGGGGAACACTGAAGCTTTCTTT
CAWSVRRGNTEAFF
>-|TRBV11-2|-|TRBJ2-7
TGTGCCAGCAGCTTACCCGGACTGGCGGCCTACGAGCAGTACTTC
CASSLPGLAAYEQYF
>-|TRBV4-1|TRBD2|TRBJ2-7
TGCGCCAGCAGCCAAGGAGGTCTAGCGGGGCCCCGCTCCTACGAGCAGTACTTC
CASSQGGLAGPRSYEQYF
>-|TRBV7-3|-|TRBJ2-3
TGTGCCAGCAGCGGGGGGCAGGTCACAGATACGCAGTATTTT
CASSGGQVTDTQYF
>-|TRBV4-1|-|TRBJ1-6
TGCGCCAGCAGCCCTCCTGGGCATTCACCCCTCCACTTT
CASSPPGHSPLHF
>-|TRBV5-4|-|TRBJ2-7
TGTGCCAGCAGCCCGACGGGGGATTTTTCCCACGAGCAGTACTTC
CASSPTGDFSHEQYF
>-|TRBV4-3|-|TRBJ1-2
TGCGCCAGCAGCTCCCGAGCGGGCGGCTATGGCTACACCTTC
CASSSRAGGYGYTF
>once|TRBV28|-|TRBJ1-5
TGTGCCAGCCGCCAAGCTACGGAGCCCCAGCATTTT
CASRQATEPQHF
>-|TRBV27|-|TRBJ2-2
TGTGCCAGCAGTTTCGCGAACACCGGGGAGCTGTTTTTT
CASSFANTGELFF
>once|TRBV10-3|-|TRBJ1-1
TGTGCCATCAGTGATCAGGGAACTGAAGCTTTCTTT
CAISDQGTEAFF
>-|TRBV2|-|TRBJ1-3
TGTGCCAGCAGTGAAGAAAGTCGAAACACCATATATTTT
CASSEESRNTIYF
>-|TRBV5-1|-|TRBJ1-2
TGCGCCAGCAGCTTGGGGGTAGGGGCTAACTATGGCTACACCTTC
CASSLGVGANYGYTF
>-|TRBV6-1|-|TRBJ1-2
TGTGCCAGCAGTGAAGGGGCAGGTCTAACCCAGGGCTACACCTTC
CASSEGAGLTQGYTF
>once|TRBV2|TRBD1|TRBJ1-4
TGTGCCAGCAGTGAATTGCAGGGGGCTCGTGAAAAACTGTTTTTT
CASSELQGAREKLFF
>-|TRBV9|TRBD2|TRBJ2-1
TGTGCCAGCAGCGGGCGGGGGGCCTACAATGAGCAGTTCTTC
CASSGRGAYNEQFF
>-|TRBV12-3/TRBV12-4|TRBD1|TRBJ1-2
TGTGCCAGCTCCTGGGGACAGGACTATGGCTACACCTTC
CASSWGQDYGYTF
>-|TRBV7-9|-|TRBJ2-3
TGTGCCAGCAGCAACGGACTGAGCACAGATACGCAGTATTTT
CASSNGLSTDTQYF
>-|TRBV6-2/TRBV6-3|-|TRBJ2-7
TGTGCCAGCAGTTACTCGTATGGCTCCTACGAGCAGTACTTC
CASSYSYGSYEQYF
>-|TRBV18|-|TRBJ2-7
TGTGCCAGCTCACCGTCCCCGGCGGCCAGGAGCTACGAGCAGTACTTC
CASSPSPAARSYEQYF
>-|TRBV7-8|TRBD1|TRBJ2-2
TGTGCCAGCAGCTTAGTAGGGGGCTACACCGGGGAGCTGTTTTTT
CASSLVGGYTGELFF
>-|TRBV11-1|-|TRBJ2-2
TGTGCCAGCAGCTCTAGCCTAGCCGGGGAGCTGTTTTTT
CASSSSLAGELFF
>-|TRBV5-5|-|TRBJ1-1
TGTGCCAGCAGCTTCTGGGAACCCACTGAAGCTTTCTTT
CASSFWEPTEAFF
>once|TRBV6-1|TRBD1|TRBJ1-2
TGTGCCAGCAGTGACGGGACAGGGAGTATCATCTATGGCTACACCTTC
CASSDGTGSIIYGYTF
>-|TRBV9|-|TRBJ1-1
TGTGCCAGCAGCGTAGATTACATGAACACTGAAGCTTTCTTT
CASSVDYMNTEAFF
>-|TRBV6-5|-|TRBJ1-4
TGTGCCAGCAGTTACTCTCAGGGTGCTAATGAAAAACTGTTTTTT
CASSYSQGANEKLFF
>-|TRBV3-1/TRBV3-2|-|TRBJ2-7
TGTGCCAGCAGCCACCTCCGGGACGGAGACTACGAGCAGTACTTC
CASSHLRDGDYEQYF
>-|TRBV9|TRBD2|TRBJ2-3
TGTGCCAGCAGCTATTGGCGGGGGGAAGTAGATACGCAGTATTTT
CASSYWRGEVDTQYF
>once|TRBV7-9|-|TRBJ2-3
TGTGCCAGCAGCTCAAATGGGCTAGGCACAGATACGCAGTATTTT
CASSSNGLGTDTQYF
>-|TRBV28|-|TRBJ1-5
TGTGCCAGCGTCTCAGGGTGGACTCAGCCCCAGCATTTT
CASVSGWTQPQHF
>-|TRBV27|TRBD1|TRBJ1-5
TGTGCCAGCAGGCGACAGGGGTGGGGTCAGCCCCAGCATTTT
CASRRQGWGQPQHF
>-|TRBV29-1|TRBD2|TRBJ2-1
TGCAGCGCAAGCGGGGGAGATTACAATGAGCAGTTCTTC
CSASGGDYNEQFF
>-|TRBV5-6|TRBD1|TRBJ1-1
TGTGCCAGCAGCACGGACAGGGGGAATACTGAAGCTTTCTTT
CASSTDRGNTEAFF
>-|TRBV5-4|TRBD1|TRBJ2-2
TGTGCCAGCAGCGCCCGGGACAGGCGAGACTTTACCACCGGGGAGCTGTTTTTT
CASSARDRRDFTTGELFF
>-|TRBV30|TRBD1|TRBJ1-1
TGTGCCCGAACCGGGACAGTGAACACTGAAGCTTTCTTT
CARTGTVNTEAFF
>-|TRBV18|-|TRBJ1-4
TGTGCCAGCTCACCACCGGACCAGAACCCCTTTACAACTAATGAAAAACTGTTTTTT
CASSPPDQNPFTTNEKLFF
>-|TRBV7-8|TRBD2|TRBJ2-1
TGTGCCAGCAGCTTAACTAGCGGGAGGGCCTATGAGCAGTTCTTC
CASSLTSGRAYEQFF
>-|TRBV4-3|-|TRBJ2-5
TGCGCCAGCAGCCGCACCTTAAGGAAAGAGACCCAGTACTTC
CASSRTLRKETQYF
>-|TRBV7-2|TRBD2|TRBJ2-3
TGTGCCAGCAGCTCGGGACTAGCGGGAGGTGGAGATACGCAGTATTTT
CASSSGLAGGGDTQYF
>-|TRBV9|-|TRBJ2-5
TGTGCCAGCAGCGTAGACCAGACGGTGGAGACCCAGTACTTC
CASSVDQTVETQYF
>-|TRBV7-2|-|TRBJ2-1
TGTGCCAGCAGCCCCGACCGAACGTACAATGAGCAGTTCTTC
CASSPDRTYNEQFF
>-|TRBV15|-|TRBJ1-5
TGTGCCACCAGCAGAGGGGAGTCCGGGACTGGGGAAAGCAATCAGCCCCAGCATTTT
CATSRGESGTGESNQPQHF
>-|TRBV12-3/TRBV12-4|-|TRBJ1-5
TGTGCCAGCAGTTCCCCTCCAAATCAGCCCCAGCATTTT
CASSSPPNQPQHF